This entry lists 20 T cell receptor beta chains sequenced from one sample in a study of cytomegalovirus exposure and HLA in healthy donors. This PCR relied on a set of 60 Vbeta primers and 13 Jbeta primers. The protocol was immunoSEQ multiplex PCR, while the TCRdb copy is restricted to in-frame clones and leaves out a portion. The repertoire holds about 190,000 clones, with roughly three quarters as singletons. The sample comprised PBMCs. Every receptor here comes from a woman between 50 and 59 years old in good health and CMV-seronegative.

The chain carries TRBV11-2 and TRBJ2-1; 12 bases line up with TRBD2. Trimming at V came to 5 bases and at J to 9 bases, leaving 14 bases not matched to a gene. Germline V gives CDR1 SGHAT, CDR2 FQNNGV. The CDR3 totals 17 residues. Here the CDR3 reads CASSPAGLAGFRGEQFF. CDR3 nucleotide sequence: TGTGCCAGCAGCCCAGCTGGACTAGCGGGATTTAGGGGTGAGCAGTTCTTC.

V is TRBV10-3 and J is TRBJ1-1; the D gene is possibly TRBD1 (6 bases). This CDR3 is built from 14 residues. Germline lookup yields CDR1 ENHRY and CDR2 SYGVKD. Deletions cut 10 bases from V and 3 bases from J, with 18 bases between. The DNA for the CDR3 is TGTGCCACAAGCAGGGCGGCAGGGGACACTGAAGCTTTCTTT. Protein product: CATSRAAGDTEAFF.

This sequence joins TRBV19 and TRBJ1-3; D perhaps matches TRBD1 (6 bases). CDR1 and CDR2 from the germline V gene are LNHDA and SQIVND (reference sequence). The CDR3 contains 16 residues. Trimming shortened V by 3 bases and J by 0 bases, and 12 bases separated the two germline ends. The CDR3 reads CASSMTGRLSGNTIYF. The CDR3 region has the DNA TGTGCCAGTAGTATGACAGGAAGGCTCTCTGGAAACACCATATATTTT.

This chain links TRBV19 with TRBJ1-2, with 7 bases matching TRBD1. Germline V gene data show CDR1 as LNHDA and CDR2 as SQIVND (reference sequence). The trim removed 4 bases at V and 2 bases at J, leaving 10 bases unmatched. The CDR3 runs 16 residues. In DNA, the CDR3 is TGTGCCAGTAGTAGTGCGCCCCGGGGACAGAACTATGGCTACACCTTC. This codes for CASSSAPRGQNYGYTF.

This chain links TRBV5-4 with TRBJ1-1, with 7 bases matching TRBD1. The V segment lost 4 bases and the J segment 2 bases; nucleotides outside the gene matches: 5. The CDR3 is 14 amino acids. CDR1 is SGHNT, CDR2 YYREEE, per germline (reference sequence). In nucleotides, the CDR3 is TGTGCCAGCAGCGCCGGGACAGAAAACACTGAAGCTTTCTTT. This encodes CASSAGTENTEAFF.

The chain employs TRBV27 and TRBJ2-5, with 8 bases aligning to TRBD1. V shed 2 bases and J 5 bases; nucleotides not matched to a gene: 4. Germline V gene data show CDR1 as MNHEY and CDR2 as SMNVEV (reference sequence). This CDR3 spans 14 amino acids. The CDR3 bases are TGTGCCAGCAGTTTACAGGGGGCTGAGGAGACCCAGTACTTC. It specifies CASSLQGAEETQYF.

J is TRBJ1-1 and V is TRBV9, with a tentative D call TRBD1 (5 bases). The CDR3 is 13 amino acids. V was clipped by 0 bases and J by 4 bases, with 7 bases between them. CDR1 and CDR2 from the germline V gene are SGDLS and YYNGEE. The CDR3 DNA follows: TGTGCCAGCAGCGTAGGGCAGGGCACTGAAGCTTTCTTT. This sequence encodes CASSVGQGTEAFF.

The chain is built from TRBV13 and TRBJ2-5; maybe TRBD1 (6 bases). The J call is doubtful: the DNA matches TRBJ2-7 better. This CDR3 has 14 amino acids. Germline-derived CDR1 and CDR2 are PRHDT and FYEKMQ (reference sequence). In DNA form, the CDR3 reads TGTGCCAGCAGCTTAGGGCAAGGGGGATACGAGCAGTACTTC. Encoded protein: CASSLGQGGYEQYF.

This chain connects TRBV6-1 to TRBJ2-2; TRBD2 aligns across 10 bases. Germline values: CDR1 MNHNS, CDR2 SASEGT. V was clipped by 3 bases and J by 0 bases; unmatched bases: 10. The CDR3 covers 19 residues. The CDR3 DNA follows: TGTGCCAGCAGTGACCTCTTAATACTAGCGGGGCCGAACACCGGGGAGCTGTTTTTT. The encoded protein is CASSDLLILAGPNTGELFF.

The V and J genes are TRBV14 and TRBJ2-1, with TRBD2 matching 10 bases. The CDR3 is made up of 15 amino acids. Germline V CDR1 and CDR2: SGHDN, FVKESK. V dropped 1 base and J dropped 8; count of bases not matched to a gene: 5. CDR3 region: CASSQGQGLADEQFF. As DNA, the CDR3 is TGTGCCAGCAGCCAAGGTCAAGGACTAGCGGATGAGCAGTTCTTC.

V and J are TRBV4-1 and TRBJ2-5; 13 bases are a match to TRBD2. Per the germline V gene, CDR1 is MGHRA and CDR2 is YSYEKL. J was trimmed by 9 bases and V by 3 bases; bases with no gene match: 10. The CDR3 is 16 amino acids. Here the CDR3 reads CASSQGTSGTWAAQYF. The CDR3 bases are TGCGCCAGCAGCCAGGGGACTAGCGGGACCTGGGCGGCCCAGTACTTC.

The chain uses TRBV25-1 and TRBJ2-1, with D maybe TRBD1 (6 bases). CDR1 and CDR2 (germline): MGHDK, SYGVNS. The CDR3 loop spans 16 amino acids. Trimming removed 3 bases from V and 4 bases from J, with 16 bases in between. DNA for the CDR3: TGTGCCAGCAGTGACATAGACAGGTTTAGGTACAATGAGCAGTTCTTC. Amino acids: CASSDIDRFRYNEQFF.

The chain joins TRBV6-5 to TRBJ2-1, with D perhaps TRBD2 (7 bases). The CDR3 sequence is 15 residues long. V was trimmed by 2 bases and J by 6 bases, leaving 14 bases between them. Germline assignment: CDR1 MNHEY and CDR2 SVGAGI. Here the CDR3 reads CASSYEGGTLNEQFF. The CDR3 DNA is TGTGCCAGCAGTTACGAGGGGGGGACACTCAATGAGCAGTTCTTC.

The V gene is TRBV7-3, the J gene TRBJ2-5; 8 bases map to TRBD1. Germline V gives CDR1 SGHTA, CDR2 FQGTGA. The CDR3 runs to 14 residues. V lost 4 bases to trimming and J lost 4 bases; unmatched junction nucleotides: 5. The DNA of the CDR3 is TGTGCCAGCAGCTCAGGCACAGGGGGAGAGACCCAGTACTTC. It yields the protein CASSSGTGGETQYF.

The V gene is TRBV6-5, the J gene TRBJ1-2; D is possibly TRBD1 (5 bases). This CDR3 has 14 amino acids. Germline assignment: CDR1 MNHEY and CDR2 SVGAGI. Trimming took 6 bases from V and 8 from J, leaving 19 bases between them. The CDR3: CASRPPTGQGGYTF. The CDR3 coding sequence is TGTGCCAGCAGACCCCCGACGGGCCAGGGAGGCTACACCTTC.

This CDR3 is CASSRPPDTEAFF. The CDR3 DNA reads as TGTGCCAGCAGTCGTCCCCCAGACACTGAAGCTTTCTTT. The V gene is TRBV28, the J gene TRBJ1-1; no clear D gene. V lost 5 bases to trimming and J lost 3 bases, with 10 bases between them. Germline V gives CDR1 MDHEN, CDR2 SYDVKM. The CDR3 length is 13 residues. Together with reference TRBV28 and TRBJ1-1, the CDR3 gives the full variable domain: DVKVTQSSRYLVKRTGEKVFLECVQDMDHENMFWYRQDPGLGLRLIYFSYDVKMKEKGDIPEGYSVSREKKERFSLILESASTNQTSMYLCASSRPPDTEAFFGQGTRLTVV.

This clone was detected only once. The chain links TRBV25-1 to TRBJ1-2; 8 bases agree with TRBD1. Trimming removed 6 bases from V and 6 bases from J; junction bases left unmatched: 15. The CDR3 spans 16 residues. Germline V CDR1 and CDR2: MGHDK, SYGVNS. The CDR3 DNA sequence: TGTGCCAGCAGGGGAGGTGGACAGGGCCAGCGGGATGGCTACACCTTC. Translation gives CASRGGGQGQRDGYTF.

This chain connects TRBV6-5 to TRBJ1-6; D is unresolved. The CDR3 runs to 12 residues. Trimming pared 6 bases from V and 10 bases from J, leaving 10 bases between. Germline CDR1 reads MNHEY; CDR2 reads SVGAGI. The CDR3 spells CASSSYQSPLHF. Here the CDR3 DNA reads TGTGCCAGCAGCTCCTACCAATCACCCCTCCACTTT.

The V and J genes are TRBV7-6 and TRBJ1-3, with TRBD1 identical over 7 bases. The CDR3 spans 16 residues. Germline V gene lookup returns CDR1 SGHVS and CDR2 FNYEAQ. V trimming: 4 bases; J trimming: 0 bases; junction bases outside the gene matches: 6. CDR3 loop: CASSSSGQDSGNTIYF. The CDR3 DNA is TGTGCCAGCAGCTCCTCTGGACAGGACTCTGGAAACACCATATATTTT.

V usage is TRBV4-1 and J usage is TRBJ2-7; 8 nucleotides align to TRBD1. The CDR3 is 19 residues long. V was clipped by 1 base and J by 7 bases; unmatched bases: 21. CDR1 and CDR2 from the germline V gene are MGHRA and YSYEKL. The CDR3 coding sequence is TGCGCCAGCAGCCAAGCGAAATCGGGAAGGGCAGGGGGCTGGGAGGAGCAGTACTTC. Encoded protein: CASSQAKSGRAGGWEEQYF.